Listed here are 9 T cell receptor beta chains from one sample, sequenced in a study of cytomegalovirus exposure and HLA in healthy donors. Use of 60 Vbeta and 13 Jbeta primers characterized the PCR. The table came from immunoSEQ multiplex PCR; TCRdb's copy has only in-frame clones and leaves some out. This sample has approximately 100,000 clones, with 60% to 85% found just once. The sample was PBMCs. The receptors come from a man aged 50 or older in good health and CMV-seropositive.

The rearrangement joins TRBV11-2 to TRBJ2-5; D is unresolved. Germline CDR1 is SGHAT and CDR2 is FQNNGV. The CDR3 sequence is 14 residues long. Deletions cut 5 bases from V and 2 bases from J, with 12 bases between. The CDR3 sequence: CASSLLVSQETQYF. The CDR3 nucleotides are TGTGCCAGCAGCCTGCTTGTCAGTCAAGAGACCCAGTACTTC.

This chain uses TRBV6-1 with TRBJ1-5; TRBD1 agrees at 9 bases. J lost 4 bases, V lost 0 bases, and 10 bases had no gene match. Germline CDR1 reads MNHNS; CDR2 reads SASEGT. This CDR3 contains 18 residues. The chain's CDR3 is CASSEARTGGRSNQPQHF. For the CDR3, the DNA is TGTGCCAGCAGTGAAGCCCGAACAGGGGGCAGATCGAATCAGCCCCAGCATTTT.

The CDR3 reads CAREKDFEQYF. CDR3 DNA: TGTGCCCGAGAAAAGGACTTCGAGCAGTACTTC. The chain couples TRBV6-4 to TRBJ2-7, with D possibly being TRBD2 (5 bases). CDR3 length: 11 residues. Germline values: CDR1 MRHNA, CDR2 SNTAGT. V was trimmed by 11 bases and J by 6 bases, leaving 14 bases between them.

V usage is TRBV7-2 and J usage is TRBJ2-1; 10 bases are a match to TRBD1. J gave up 4 bases and V 1 base, and 4 bases lay outside the gene matches. Germline CDR1 is SGHTA and CDR2 is FQGNSA. The CDR3 loop spans 16 amino acids. CDR3 coding DNA: TGTGCCAGCAGCTTAGTAGGGACAGGGGTTTACAATGAGCAGTTCTTC. Protein product: CASSLVGTGVYNEQFF.

This rearrangement joins TRBV21-1 to TRBJ2-1; TRBD2 is taken as the D call from the table, unchecked against the DNA. TRBV21-1 corresponds to a pseudogene. This CDR3 contains 19 residues. CDR3 in DNA: TGTGCCAGCAGCAAAGAGGGGACTAGCGGGAGGGGGTCCTACAATGAGCAGTTCTTC. As protein: CASSKEGTSGRGSYNEQFF.

This clone was picked up a small number of times. This chain connects TRBV29-1 to TRBJ2-1; D gene unclear. This CDR3 region has 11 residues. V shed 5 bases and J shed 7 bases, with 9 bases lying between them. The germline V gene encodes CDR1 SQVTM and CDR2 ANQGSEA. CDR3 in amino acids: CSVPRWNEQFF. CDR3 DNA: TGCAGCGTTCCCCGGTGGAATGAGCAGTTCTTC.

The rearrangement joins TRBV18 to TRBJ2-7; 9 positions agree with TRBD1. Germline CDR1 is KGHSH and CDR2 is LQKENI. The ends lost 3 bases at V and 4 bases at J; junction bases unmatched: 10. This CDR3 contains 16 residues. CDR3 nucleotides: TGTGCCAGCTCACCCACATCGGGACAGGGCCGATACGAGCAGTACTTC. Amino acids: CASSPTSGQGRYEQYF.

The chain employs TRBV6-1 and TRBJ1-2; D not resolved. CDR1 is MNHNS and CDR2 is SASEGT in the germline V gene. The V and J ends lost 1 base and 4 bases respectively, with 7 bases between them. The CDR3 is 13 residues long. This CDR3 reads CASSEGAGYGYTF. The CDR3 DNA is TGTGCCAGCAGTGAAGGGGCGGGCTATGGCTACACCTTC.

The sample holds a few counts of this clone. V usage is TRBV5-5 and J usage is TRBJ2-5; D unclear. The V and J ends lost 0 bases and 5 bases respectively, with 17 bases between them. This CDR3 spans 16 amino acids. CDR1 and CDR2 from the germline V gene are SGHKS and YYEKEE (reference sequence). CDR3 sequence reads: CASSLVALPSRETQYF. The DNA for the CDR3 is TGTGCCAGCAGCTTGGTGGCACTACCCAGCCGGGAGACCCAGTACTTC. Based on the CDR3 plus reference TRBV5-5 and TRBJ2-5, the full variable domain is DAGVTQSPTHLIKTRGQQVTLRCSPISGHKSVSWYQQVLGQGPQFIFQYYEKEERGRGNFPDRFSARQFPNYSSELNVNALLLGDSALYLCASSLVALPSRETQYFGPGTRLLVL.